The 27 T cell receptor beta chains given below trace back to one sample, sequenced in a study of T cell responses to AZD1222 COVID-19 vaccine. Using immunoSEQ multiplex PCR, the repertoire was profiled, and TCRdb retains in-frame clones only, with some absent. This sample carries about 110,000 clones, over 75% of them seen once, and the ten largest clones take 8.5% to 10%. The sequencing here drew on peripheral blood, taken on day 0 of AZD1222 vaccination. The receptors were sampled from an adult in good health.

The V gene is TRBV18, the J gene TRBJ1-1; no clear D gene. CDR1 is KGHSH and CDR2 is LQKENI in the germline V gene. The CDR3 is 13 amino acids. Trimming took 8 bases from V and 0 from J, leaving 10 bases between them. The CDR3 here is CASPEQLNTEAFF. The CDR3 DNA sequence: TGTGCCAGCCCGGAACAGCTGAACACTGAAGCTTTCTTT.

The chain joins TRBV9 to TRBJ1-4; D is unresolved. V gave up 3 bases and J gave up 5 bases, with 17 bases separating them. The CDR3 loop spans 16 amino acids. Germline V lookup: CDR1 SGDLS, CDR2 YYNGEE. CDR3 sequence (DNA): TGTGCCAGCAGCGGTAAAGATCCCGATTGGAATGAAAAACTGTTTTTT. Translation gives CASSGKDPDWNEKLFF. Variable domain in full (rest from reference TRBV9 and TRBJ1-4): DSGVTQTPKHLITATGQRVTLRCSPRSGDLSVYWYQQSLDQGLQFLIQYYNGEERAKGNILERFSAQQFPDLHSELNLSSLELGDSALYFCASSGKDPDWNEKLFFGSGTQLSVL.

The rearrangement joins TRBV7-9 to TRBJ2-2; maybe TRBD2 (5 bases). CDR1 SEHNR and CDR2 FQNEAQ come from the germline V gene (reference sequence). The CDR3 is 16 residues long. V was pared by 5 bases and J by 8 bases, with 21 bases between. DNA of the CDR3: TGTGCCAGCAGCAAGACTGCCGCGGGCCCCACGGGGGAGCTGTTTTTT. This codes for CASSKTAAGPTGELFF.

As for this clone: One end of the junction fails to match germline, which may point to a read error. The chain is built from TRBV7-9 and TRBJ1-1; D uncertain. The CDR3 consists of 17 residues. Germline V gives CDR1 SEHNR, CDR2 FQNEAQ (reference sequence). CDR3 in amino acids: CASTLAFYGRENTEAFF. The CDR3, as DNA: TGTGCCAGCACCTTAGCCTTTTATGGGAGGGAGAACACTGAAGCTTTCTTT.

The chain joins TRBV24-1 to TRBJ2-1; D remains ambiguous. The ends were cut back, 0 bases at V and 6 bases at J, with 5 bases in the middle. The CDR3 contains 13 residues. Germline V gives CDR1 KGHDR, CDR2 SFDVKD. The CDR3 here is CATSDLTTNEQFF. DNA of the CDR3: TGTGCCACCAGTGATTTGACTACCAATGAGCAGTTCTTC.

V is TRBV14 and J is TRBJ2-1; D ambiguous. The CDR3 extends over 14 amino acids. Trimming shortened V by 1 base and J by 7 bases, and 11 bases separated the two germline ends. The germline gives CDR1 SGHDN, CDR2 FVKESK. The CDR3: CASSQVSGLNEQFF. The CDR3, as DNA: TGTGCCAGCAGCCAAGTTTCAGGTTTGAATGAGCAGTTCTTC.

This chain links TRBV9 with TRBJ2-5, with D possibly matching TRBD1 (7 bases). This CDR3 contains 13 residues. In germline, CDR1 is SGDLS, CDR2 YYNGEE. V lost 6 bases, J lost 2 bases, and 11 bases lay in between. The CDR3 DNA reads TGTGCCAGCAAGGCAGGGGGGCAAGAGACCCAGTACTTC. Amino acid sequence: CASKAGGQETQYF.

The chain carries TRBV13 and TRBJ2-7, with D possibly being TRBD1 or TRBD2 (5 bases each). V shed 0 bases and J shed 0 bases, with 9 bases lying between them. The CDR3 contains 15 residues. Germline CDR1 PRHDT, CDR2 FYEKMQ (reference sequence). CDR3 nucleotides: TGTGCCAGCAGCTTAGGGGCAGGGAGCTCCTACGAGCAGTACTTC. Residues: CASSLGAGSSYEQYF.

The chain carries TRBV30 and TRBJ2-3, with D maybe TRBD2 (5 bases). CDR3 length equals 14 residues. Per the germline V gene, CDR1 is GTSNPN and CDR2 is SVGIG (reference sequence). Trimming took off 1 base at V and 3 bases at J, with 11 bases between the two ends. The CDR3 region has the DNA TGTGCCTGGAGTGGCTCGTTAGCGACAGATACGCAGTATTTT. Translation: CAWSGSLATDTQYF.

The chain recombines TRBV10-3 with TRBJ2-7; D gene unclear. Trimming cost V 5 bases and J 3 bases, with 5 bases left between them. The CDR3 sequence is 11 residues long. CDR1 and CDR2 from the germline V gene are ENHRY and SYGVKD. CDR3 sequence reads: CAISPNYEQYF. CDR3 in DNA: TGTGCCATCAGTCCCAACTACGAGCAGTACTTC.

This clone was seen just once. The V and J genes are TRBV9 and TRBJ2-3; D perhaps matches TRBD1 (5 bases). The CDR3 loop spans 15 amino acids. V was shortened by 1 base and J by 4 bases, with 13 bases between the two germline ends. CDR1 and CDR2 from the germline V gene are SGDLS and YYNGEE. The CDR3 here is CASSVTPGQPDTQYF. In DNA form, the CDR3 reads TGTGCCAGCAGCGTAACCCCAGGGCAGCCAGATACGCAGTATTTT.

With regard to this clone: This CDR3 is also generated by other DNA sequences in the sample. The DNA for the CDR3 is TGTGCCAGCAGTGAGGGGAGCTATGGCTACACCTTC. Amino acids: CASSEGSYGYTF. This chain connects TRBV2 to TRBJ1-2; D uncertain. The length of the CDR3 is 12 residues. Germline V lookup: CDR1 SNHLY, CDR2 FYNNEI. The V end lost 3 bases, the J end lost 4 bases, and 6 bases lay between the germline ends. The whole variable domain, remainder taken from reference TRBV2 and TRBJ1-2, is EPEVTQTPSHQVTQMGQEVILRCVPISNHLYFYWYRQILGQKVEFLVSFYNNEISEKSEIFDDQFSVERPDGSNFTLKIRSTKLEDSAMYFCASSEGSYGYTFGSGTRLTVV.

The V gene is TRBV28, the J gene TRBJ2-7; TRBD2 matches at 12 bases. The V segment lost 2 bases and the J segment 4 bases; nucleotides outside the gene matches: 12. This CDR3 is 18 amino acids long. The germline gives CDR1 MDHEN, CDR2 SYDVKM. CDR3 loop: CASSLPFELAGGNYEQYF. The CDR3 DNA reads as TGTGCCAGCAGTTTACCATTCGAGCTAGCGGGGGGGAATTACGAGCAGTACTTC.

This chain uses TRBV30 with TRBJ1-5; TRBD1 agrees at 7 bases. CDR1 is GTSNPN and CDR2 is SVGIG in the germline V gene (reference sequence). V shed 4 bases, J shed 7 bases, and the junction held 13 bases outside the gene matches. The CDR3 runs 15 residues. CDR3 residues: CAWMIGQARHQPQHF. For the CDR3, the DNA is TGTGCCTGGATGATAGGACAGGCGCGCCACCAGCCCCAGCATTTT. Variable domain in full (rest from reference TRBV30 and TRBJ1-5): SQTIHQWPATLVQPVGSPLSLECTVEGTSNPNLYWYRQAAGRGLQLLFYSVGIGQISSEVPQNLSASRPQDRQFILSSKKLLLSDSGFYLCAWMIGQARHQPQHFGDGTRLSIL.

CDR3 in DNA: TGTGCCAGCAGCACCTACGAGCAGTACTTC. Its translation: CASSTYEQYF. J is TRBJ2-7 and V is TRBV7-3; D is uncertain. The V and J ends lost 5 bases and 2 bases respectively, with 1 base between them. The germline V gene has CDR1 SGHTA and CDR2 FQGTGA. This CDR3 contains 10 residues.

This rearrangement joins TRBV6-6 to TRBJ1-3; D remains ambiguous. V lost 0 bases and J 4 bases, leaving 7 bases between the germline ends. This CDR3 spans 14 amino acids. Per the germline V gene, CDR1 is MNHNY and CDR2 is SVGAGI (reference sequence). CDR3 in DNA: TGTGCCAGCAGTTACTCGAGCCAGGGAAACACCATATATTTT. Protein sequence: CASSYSSQGNTIYF.

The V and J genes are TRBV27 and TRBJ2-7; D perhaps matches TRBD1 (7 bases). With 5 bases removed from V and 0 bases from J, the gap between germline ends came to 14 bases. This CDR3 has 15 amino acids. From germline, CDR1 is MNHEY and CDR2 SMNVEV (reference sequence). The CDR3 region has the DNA TGTGCCAGCAGTCCGCGGGACAGCCGCTCCTACGAGCAGTACTTC. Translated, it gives CASSPRDSRSYEQYF.

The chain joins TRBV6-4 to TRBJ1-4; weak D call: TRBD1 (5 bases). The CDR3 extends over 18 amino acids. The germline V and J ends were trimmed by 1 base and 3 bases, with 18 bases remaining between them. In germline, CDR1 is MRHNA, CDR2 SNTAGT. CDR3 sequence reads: CASSDLGQEPGSNEKLFF. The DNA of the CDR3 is TGTGCCAGCAGTGACTTGGGGCAGGAGCCGGGGTCTAATGAAAAACTGTTTTTT.

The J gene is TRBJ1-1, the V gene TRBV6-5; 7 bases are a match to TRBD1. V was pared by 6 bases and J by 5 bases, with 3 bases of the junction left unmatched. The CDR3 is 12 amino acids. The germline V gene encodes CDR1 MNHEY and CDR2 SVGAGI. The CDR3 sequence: CASSPGGTEAFF. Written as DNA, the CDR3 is TGTGCCAGCAGCCCAGGGGGAACTGAAGCTTTCTTT.

The CDR3 loop is CASSQALGYTGELFF. The DNA of the CDR3 is TGTGCCAGCAGCCAAGCTTTAGGATACACCGGGGAGCTGTTTTTT. This chain uses TRBV3-1 (or the pseudogene TRBV3-2) with TRBJ2-2, with unresolved D. CDR3 length equals 15 residues. V gave up 1 base and J gave up 3 bases, with 9 bases separating them. The germline gives CDR1 LGHDT, CDR2 YNNKEL (reference sequence).

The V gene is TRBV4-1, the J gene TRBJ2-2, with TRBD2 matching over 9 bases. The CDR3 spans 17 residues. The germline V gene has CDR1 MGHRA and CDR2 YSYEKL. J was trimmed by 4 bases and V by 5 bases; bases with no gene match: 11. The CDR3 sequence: CASSTSRERGVTGELFF. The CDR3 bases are TGCGCCAGCAGCACCTCTCGGGAGCGGGGGGTCACCGGGGAGCTGTTTTTT.

The CDR3 bases are TGTGCTAGTGGTCCCTACTCCTACGAGCAGTACTTC. Translated: CASGPYSYEQYF. V gene TRBV12-5 combines with J gene TRBJ2-7; D gene unclear. This CDR3 spans 12 amino acids. Trimming left V 5 bases short and J 0 bases short, with 5 bases between. Germline lookup yields CDR1 LGHNT and CDR2 FRNRAP.

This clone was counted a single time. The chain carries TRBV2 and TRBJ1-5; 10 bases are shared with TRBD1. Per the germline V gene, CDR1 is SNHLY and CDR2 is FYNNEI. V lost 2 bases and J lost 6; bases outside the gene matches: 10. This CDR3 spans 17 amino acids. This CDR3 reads CASSESPWDRGIQPQHF. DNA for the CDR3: TGTGCCAGCAGTGAATCGCCGTGGGACAGGGGCATTCAGCCCCAGCATTTT.

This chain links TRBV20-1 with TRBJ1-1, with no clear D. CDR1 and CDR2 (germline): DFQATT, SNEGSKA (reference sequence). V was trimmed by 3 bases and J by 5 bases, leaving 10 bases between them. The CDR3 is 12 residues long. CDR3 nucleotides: TGCAGTGCTAGTAAGGGATCGACTGAAGCTTTCTTT. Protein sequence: CSASKGSTEAFF.

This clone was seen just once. The CDR3 loop is CASSVRESGYEQYF. The CDR3 DNA sequence: TGTGCCAGCAGCGTGCGGGAGTCCGGCTACGAGCAGTACTTC. V gene TRBV9 combines with J gene TRBJ2-7, with 7 bases that match TRBD2. The CDR3 totals 14 residues. Germline V CDR1 and CDR2: SGDLS, YYNGEE. V was clipped by 2 bases and J by 3 bases; unmatched bases: 5.

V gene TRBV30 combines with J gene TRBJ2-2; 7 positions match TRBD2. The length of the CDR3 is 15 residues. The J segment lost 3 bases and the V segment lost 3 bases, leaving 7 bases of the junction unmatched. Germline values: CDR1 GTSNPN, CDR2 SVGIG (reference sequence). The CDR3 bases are TGTGCCTGGAGGCCGGCGGGGGTAGACACCGGGGAGCTGTTTTTT. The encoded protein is CAWRPAGVDTGELFF.

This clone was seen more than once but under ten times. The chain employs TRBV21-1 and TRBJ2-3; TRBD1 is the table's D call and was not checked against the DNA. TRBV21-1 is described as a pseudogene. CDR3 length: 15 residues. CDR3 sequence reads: CASTRANVRADTQYF. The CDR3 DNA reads TGTGCCAGCACCCGAGCAAACGTCAGGGCAGATACGCAGTATTTT.